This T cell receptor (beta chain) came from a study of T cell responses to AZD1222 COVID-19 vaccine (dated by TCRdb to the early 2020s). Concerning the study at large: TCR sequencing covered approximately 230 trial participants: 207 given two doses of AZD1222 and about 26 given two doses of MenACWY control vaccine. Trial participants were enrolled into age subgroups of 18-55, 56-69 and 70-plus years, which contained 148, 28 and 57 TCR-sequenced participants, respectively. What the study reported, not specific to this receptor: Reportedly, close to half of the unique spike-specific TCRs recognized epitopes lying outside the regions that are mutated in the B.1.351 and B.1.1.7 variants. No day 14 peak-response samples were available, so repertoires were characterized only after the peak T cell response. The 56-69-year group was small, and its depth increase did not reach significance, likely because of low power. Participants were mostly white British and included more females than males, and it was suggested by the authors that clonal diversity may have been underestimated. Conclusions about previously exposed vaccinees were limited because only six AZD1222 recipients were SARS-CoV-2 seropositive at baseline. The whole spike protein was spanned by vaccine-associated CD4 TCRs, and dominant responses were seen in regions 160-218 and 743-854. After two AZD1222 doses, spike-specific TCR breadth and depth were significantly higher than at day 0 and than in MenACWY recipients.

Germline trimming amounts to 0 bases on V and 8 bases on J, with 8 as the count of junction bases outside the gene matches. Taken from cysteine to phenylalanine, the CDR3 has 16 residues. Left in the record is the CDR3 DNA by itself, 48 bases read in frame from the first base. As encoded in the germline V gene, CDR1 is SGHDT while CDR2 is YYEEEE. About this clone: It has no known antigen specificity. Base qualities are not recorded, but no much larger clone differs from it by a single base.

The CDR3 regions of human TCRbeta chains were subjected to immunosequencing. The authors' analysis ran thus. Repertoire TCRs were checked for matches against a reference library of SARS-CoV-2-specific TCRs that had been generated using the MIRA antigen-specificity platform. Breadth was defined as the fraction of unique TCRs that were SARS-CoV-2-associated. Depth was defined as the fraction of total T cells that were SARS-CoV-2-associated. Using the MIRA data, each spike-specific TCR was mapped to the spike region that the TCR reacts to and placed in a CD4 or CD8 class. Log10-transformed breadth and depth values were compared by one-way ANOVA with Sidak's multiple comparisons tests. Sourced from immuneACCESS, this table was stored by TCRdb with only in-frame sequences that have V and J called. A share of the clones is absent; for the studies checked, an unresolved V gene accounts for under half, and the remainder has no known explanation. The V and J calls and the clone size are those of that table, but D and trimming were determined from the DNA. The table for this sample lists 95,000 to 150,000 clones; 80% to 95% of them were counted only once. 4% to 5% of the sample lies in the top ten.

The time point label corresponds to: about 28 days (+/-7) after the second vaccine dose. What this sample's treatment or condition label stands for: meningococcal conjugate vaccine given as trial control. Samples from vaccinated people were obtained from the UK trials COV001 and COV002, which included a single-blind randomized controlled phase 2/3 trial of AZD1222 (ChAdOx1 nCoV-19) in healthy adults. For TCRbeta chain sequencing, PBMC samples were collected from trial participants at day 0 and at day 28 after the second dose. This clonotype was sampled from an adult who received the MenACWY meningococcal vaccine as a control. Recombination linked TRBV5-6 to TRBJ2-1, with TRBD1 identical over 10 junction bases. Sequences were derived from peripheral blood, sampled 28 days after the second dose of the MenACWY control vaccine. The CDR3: CASSLAGQGIVDEQFF. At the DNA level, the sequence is TGTGCCAGCAGCTTGGCGGGACAGGGGATAGTGGATGAGCAGTTCTTC.